This entry concerns a single T cell receptor (beta chain). Its antigen is not identified. The data are from a study of cytotoxic CD8 clonotypes in ibrutinib-treated CLL. Depths of 1 in 200,000 to 1 in 1 million T cells were the sequencing target. Repertoires were generated with immunoSEQ multiplex PCR, while TCRdb's copy carries only in-frame clones and drops some. The sample lists 110,000 to 150,000 clones, around 76% seen once, with approximately 5.1% in the top ten. Study results and limitations: Starting clonality was above that of age-matched healthy donors and tracked circulating CD8+ T-cell counts. Clonality rose at ibrutinib response, held steady in sustained remission, and fell toward baseline at progression. Progressing patients had sampling times that differed from those of sustained-remission patients.

The sample consisted of PBMCs, taken after 24 months of ibrutinib treatment. The receptor was derived from a human donor with chronic lymphocytic leukemia.

This CDR3 reads CASRSRGTNEQFF. CDR3 nucleotides: TGTGCCAGCAGGTCAAGAGGGACCAATGAGCAGTTCTTC. The chain has TRBV2 and TRBJ2-1; D possibly uses TRBD1 or TRBD2 (5 bases each). The CDR3 runs 13 residues. V lost 6 bases and J 6 bases, leaving 12 bases between the germline ends. The germline V gene encodes CDR1 SNHLY and CDR2 FYNNEI.